What follows are 12 T cell receptor beta chains derived from one specimen sequenced in a study of cytomegalovirus exposure and HLA in healthy donors. Primers for the PCR totalled 60 Vbeta and 13 Jbeta. This table comes from immunoSEQ multiplex PCR, and its TCRdb copy is limited to in-frame clones, with some not included. The sample contains tens of thousands of clones, roughly four fifths of which appear only once. Sequenced material: PBMCs. These receptors were taken from a human donor in good health.

The chain uses TRBV4-2 and TRBJ2-2; 9 bases line up with TRBD2. The CDR3 covers 15 residues. V lost 1 base to trimming and J lost 7 bases; unmatched junction nucleotides: 4. Germline lookup yields CDR1 LGHNA and CDR2 YNFKEQ. The CDR3, as DNA: TGTGCCAGCAGCCAAGGCGGGGGGGATCACGGGGAGCTGTTTTTT. It yields the protein CASSQGGGDHGELFF.

The chain recombines TRBV5-1 with TRBJ1-1, with D possibly matching TRBD1 (5 bases). The CDR3 is made up of 14 amino acids. Trimming stripped 0 bases from V and 7 bases from J, with 13 bases between. Looked up from germline, CDR1 is SGHRS and CDR2 is YFSETQ. CDR3 sequence reads: CASSLEGAQGEAFF. CDR3 coding DNA: TGCGCCAGCAGCTTGGAAGGGGCCCAGGGTGAAGCTTTCTTT.

A single count supports this clone. The gene calls are TRBV28 and TRBJ2-7, with 7 bases identical to TRBD1. Germline CDR1 MDHEN, CDR2 SYDVKM. V lost 5 bases and J lost 6; bases outside the gene matches: 10. CDR3 length equals 14 residues. The CDR3 DNA is TGTGCCAGCAGTGCTCAGGGACAGACTCGCGAGCAGTACTTC. It specifies CASSAQGQTREQYF.

The rearrangement uses TRBV6-5 and TRBJ1-1; 7 bases are a match to TRBD1. V lost 7 bases and J lost 4; bases outside the gene matches: 3. The CDR3 is 12 amino acids. Germline V gene data show CDR1 as MNHEY and CDR2 as SVGAGI. The DNA of the CDR3 is TGTGCCAGCACTCGGACAGGCACTGAAGCTTTCTTT. Its translation: CASTRTGTEAFF.

The sample holds a few counts of this clone. This sample also contains other DNA sequences that code for the same CDR3. The V and J genes are TRBV5-1 and TRBJ1-4; 8 bases are a match to TRBD1. V dropped 0 bases and J dropped 5; count of bases not matched to a gene: 0. In germline, CDR1 is SGHRS, CDR2 YFSETQ. The CDR3 has 14 residues. The CDR3 reads CASSLGQGNEKLFF. CDR3 in DNA: TGCGCCAGCAGCTTGGGACAGGGGAATGAAAAACTGTTTTTT.

Points on this clone: A read error may account for a junction end that differs from germline. The genes are TRBV14 and TRBJ2-7; no clear D. The CDR3 contains 15 residues. In germline, CDR1 is SGHDN, CDR2 FVKESK. DNA for the CDR3: TGTGCCATCAGCCCTCGAGGCGCGAGCTCCTACGAGCAGTACTTC. The encoded protein is CAISPRGASSYEQYF.

This clone was counted between two and nine times. The V call is TRBV4-3, the J call TRBJ1-1; possibly TRBD1 for D (5 bases). The V gene lost 3 bases and the J gene lost 5 bases, with 7 bases spanning the gap. The CDR3 totals 12 residues. Germline V gives CDR1 LGHNA, CDR2 YSLEER. As DNA, the CDR3 is TGCGCCAGCAGCCACGGGGGGACTGAAGCTTTCTTT. Translating gives CASSHGGTEAFF.

This chain uses TRBV19 with TRBJ1-1; 12 nucleotides agree with TRBD1. V lost 5 bases to trimming and J lost 6 bases; unmatched junction nucleotides: 7. CDR1 is LNHDA, CDR2 SQIVND, per germline (reference sequence). The CDR3 runs to 15 residues. CDR3 nucleotide sequence: TGTGCCAGTAGTGTCGGGACAGGGGGCCTTGCTGAAGCTTTCTTT. It specifies CASSVGTGGLAEAFF.

The chain uses TRBV2 and TRBJ2-3; TRBD2 aligns across 10 bases. The ends lost 5 bases at V and 0 bases at J; junction bases unmatched: 8. Looked up from germline, CDR1 is SNHLY and CDR2 is FYNNEI. This CDR3 has 17 amino acids. CDR3 residues: CASSTPSGSLSTDTQYF. DNA of the CDR3: TGTGCCAGCAGTACCCCTAGCGGGAGCCTTAGCACAGATACGCAGTATTTT.

The chain combines TRBV19 with TRBJ1-1; D not certain. V was trimmed by 4 bases and J by 1 base, leaving 10 bases between them. The CDR3 is made up of 14 amino acids. The germline V gene encodes CDR1 LNHDA and CDR2 SQIVND (reference sequence). The CDR3 DNA sequence: TGTGCCAGTAGTAGTTTCGGAGGGAACACTGAAGCTTTCTTT. This sequence encodes CASSSFGGNTEAFF.

This chain links TRBV7-9 with TRBJ1-5; D not certain. The germline V gene has CDR1 SEHNR and CDR2 FQNEAQ (reference sequence). V lost 1 base to trimming and J lost 7 bases, with 5 bases between them. The CDR3 sequence is 12 residues long. The DNA of the CDR3 is TGTGCCAGCAGCTTAGGGGAGCAGCCCCAGCATTTT. This gives the protein CASSLGEQPQHF.

This clone is a singleton in its sample. The genes are TRBV7-3 and TRBJ1-2; perhaps TRBD1 as D (5 bases). This CDR3 is 13 amino acids long. The V gene's germline CDR1 is SGHTA and CDR2 FQGTGA. V was trimmed by 2 bases and J by 8 bases, leaving 12 bases between them. The CDR3 bases are TGTGCCAGCAGCTTACCAGGGTCTATAGGCTACACCTTC. Amino acids: CASSLPGSIGYTF.